One and the same sample provided the 21 T cell receptor beta chains below, sequenced in a study of blood T cells in healthy people across ages. A second roughly 6 to 11 cycle PCR used barcoded and J-beta primers. TCRdb independently ran MiXCR on the 5' RACE reads; one entry per CDR3 protein. The repertoire consists of hundreds of thousands of distinct CDR3 sequences, with about 30% occurring once and the leading ten covering approximately 14%. What was sequenced was blood. The receptors were sampled from a woman aged 80 or older in good health.

This clonotype was observed at least ten times. This chain joins TRBV5-1 and TRBJ2-1, with D hard to call. The germline V gene encodes CDR1 SGHRS and CDR2 YFSETQ. The length of the CDR3 is 15 residues. Trimming shortened V by 6 bases and J by 4 bases, and 17 bases separated the two germline ends. The CDR3 bases are TGCGCCAGCATAGCCGTGGCAGAGAAATACAATGAGCAGTTCTTC. As protein: CASIAVAEKYNEQFF.

This clonotype occurred a few times. Its ends do not fully match the called genes, so a read error is possible. This rearrangement joins TRBV13 to TRBJ2-7, with 7 bases fitting TRBD2. CDR1 and CDR2 (germline): PRHDT, FYEKMQ (reference sequence). CDR3 size: 14 residues. The CDR3 DNA reads TGTGCCATCAGCAGATGGGGGGGGACCAACGAGCAGTACTTC. Its protein is CAISRWGGTNEQYF. The variable domain in full, with the rest retrieved from reference TRBV13 and TRBJ2-7, is AAGVIQSPRHLIKEKRETATLKCYPIPRHDTVYWYQQGPGQDPQFLISFYEKMQSDKGSIPDRFSAQQFSDYHSELNMSSLELGDSALYFCAISRWGGTNEQYFGPGTRLTVT.

Ten or more counts support this clonotype. The chain combines TRBV7-2 with TRBJ1-1; TRBD1 agrees at 7 bases. Germline V lookup: CDR1 SGHTA, CDR2 FQGNSA. V lost 5 bases to trimming and J lost 4 bases; unmatched junction nucleotides: 4. The CDR3 sequence is 13 residues long. The CDR3 protein is CASSQTGSTEAFF. CDR3 nucleotides: TGTGCCAGCAGCCAGACAGGGTCCACTGAAGCTTTCTTT.

This clonotype was counted many times. V and J are TRBV5-4 and TRBJ2-3; 7 nucleotides agree with TRBD1. Germline V gene sequence: CDR1 SGHNT, CDR2 YYREEE (reference sequence). Germline trimming cut 4 bases from V and 2 bases from J; bases unmatched to any gene: 7. The CDR3 length is 15 residues. The CDR3 DNA follows: TGTGCCAGCAGCCGCGCCGGGACAGTCACAGATACGCAGTATTTT. The encoded protein is CASSRAGTVTDTQYF.

A word on this clonotype: A much larger clone differs by one base, so this may be a read error. The gene calls are TRBV7-2 and TRBJ1-3, with D tentatively TRBD1 (6 bases). The CDR3 runs 15 residues. CDR1 is SGHTA and CDR2 is FQGNSA in the germline V gene. The CDR3 DNA reads TGTGCCAGCAGCCCAGGAAGGGGGGGCGGAACCACCATATATTTT. Its translation is CASSPGRGGGTTIYF.

The rearrangement links TRBV7-9 to TRBJ2-5; 7 bases match TRBD1. Gene TRBJ2-7 matches the end of the DNA better, so the J call may be wrong. The CDR3 covers 15 residues. The germline V gene has CDR1 SEHNR and CDR2 FQNEAQ (reference sequence). The CDR3 bases are TGTGCCAGCAGTCAAAAAACAGGGGAGAGTTTCGAGCAGTACTTC. Its protein product is CASSQKTGESFEQYF.

This clonotype was observed at least ten times. The chain couples TRBV7-9 to TRBJ1-1, with D maybe TRBD1 (5 bases). The V gene's germline CDR1 is SEHNR and CDR2 FQNEAQ (reference sequence). The CDR3 runs 16 residues. Trimming removed 5 bases from V and 5 bases from J, with 21 bases in between. The CDR3 loop reads CASSPSVGGEVTEAFF. For the CDR3, the DNA is TGTGCCAGCAGCCCCTCGGTTGGGGGGGAGGTAACTGAAGCTTTCTTT.

This clonotype was picked up many times. This chain links TRBV27 with TRBJ2-7; D possibly corresponds to TRBD2 (7 bases). The CDR3 has 16 amino acids. V was trimmed by 6 bases and J by 0 bases, leaving 18 bases between them. Germline assignment: CDR1 MNHEY and CDR2 SMNVEV (reference sequence). This CDR3 is CASRQLGGPSSYEQYF. The CDR3 nucleotides are TGTGCCAGCAGGCAACTGGGGGGGCCGAGCTCCTACGAGCAGTACTTC.

The sample holds many counts of this clonotype. The chain employs TRBV7-2 and TRBJ2-1, with 9 nucleotides matching TRBD1. V trimming: 6 bases; J trimming: 9 bases; junction bases outside the gene matches: 9. CDR3 length: 14 residues. Germline CDR1 reads SGHTA; CDR2 reads FQGNSA. In DNA, the CDR3 is TGTGCCAGCAGTCTCCGACAGGGGGGGGGTGAGCAGTTCTTC. Its translation is CASSLRQGGGEQFF.

V is TRBV29-1 and J is TRBJ2-7, with 12 nucleotides matching TRBD2. The DNA end is more similar to TRBJ2-5, so the J call may be wrong. The CDR3 covers 15 residues. Germline values: CDR1 SQVTM, CDR2 ANQGSEA. CDR3 residues: CSVEGTSGNQETQYF. The CDR3, as DNA: TGCAGCGTTGAAGGGACTAGCGGGAACCAAGAGACCCAGTACTTC.

V and J are TRBV20-1 and TRBJ1-5, with a possible D match to TRBD1 (5 bases). The CDR3 spans 14 residues. With 3 bases removed from V and 3 bases from J, the gap between germline ends came to 12 bases. In germline, CDR1 is DFQATT, CDR2 SNEGSKA (reference sequence). CDR3 DNA sequence: TGCAGTGCTAGGCGGGGGAATAACAATCAGCCCCAGCATTTT. This gives the protein CSARRGNNNQPQHF.

In regard to this clonotype: This may be a read error, as it is one base from a much larger clone. The rearrangement joins TRBV29-1 to TRBJ2-5, with 7 bases aligning to TRBD1. This CDR3 is 11 amino acids long. CDR1 and CDR2 from the germline V gene are SQVTM and ANQGSEA. V was pared by 7 bases and J by 11 bases, with 10 bases of the junction left unmatched. Here the CDR3 reads CSGGQVNEQYF. The CDR3 bases are TGCAGCGGCGGACAGGTCAATGAGCAGTACTTC.

This clonotype was detected ten times or more. This chain joins TRBV3-1 and TRBJ2-1; 7 nucleotides line up with TRBD1. CDR1 is LGHDT and CDR2 is YNNKEL in the germline V gene (reference sequence). CDR3 length: 15 amino acids. Germline trimming cut 4 bases from V and 7 bases from J; bases unmatched to any gene: 10. The CDR3 region is CASSPRQGDGNEQFF. The CDR3 DNA reads as TGTGCCAGCAGCCCTCGGCAGGGGGACGGGAATGAGCAGTTCTTC.

This clonotype showed up many times. The V call is TRBV5-1, the J call TRBJ2-1; TRBD2 agrees at 8 bases. Germline CDR1 SGHRS, CDR2 YFSETQ. V trimming: 0 bases; J trimming: 7 bases; junction bases outside the gene matches: 6. The CDR3 consists of 15 residues. The chain's CDR3 is CASSLGLAGWNEQFF. The CDR3 DNA sequence: TGCGCCAGCAGCTTGGGTTTAGCGGGGTGGAATGAGCAGTTCTTC.

In this sample, this clonotype turned up many times. This chain links TRBV5-1 with TRBJ2-5, with D perhaps matching TRBD1 (5 bases). The CDR3 contains 14 residues. Trimming cost V 4 bases and J 1 base, with 11 bases left between them. Germline V gene lookup returns CDR1 SGHRS and CDR2 YFSETQ. The CDR3 nucleotides read TGCGCCAGCAGCGTGACAGTCTCCCAAGAGACCCAGTACTTC. Its protein is CASSVTVSQETQYF.

This sequence joins TRBV27 and TRBJ1-4, with a possible D match to TRBD1 (6 bases). The germline gives CDR1 MNHEY, CDR2 SMNVEV (reference sequence). Trimming took 7 bases from V and 3 from J, leaving 21 bases between them. The CDR3 has 17 amino acids. The CDR3 DNA is TGTGCCAGCACCACACACTTAGGGGGTGCGGCTAATGAAAAACTGTTTTTT. Its translation is CASTTHLGGAANEKLFF.

The rearrangement joins TRBV10-3 to TRBJ2-1; D not certain. The germline CDR1 and CDR2 sequences are ENHRY and SYGVKD. Trimming removed 2 bases from V and 7 bases from J, with 6 bases in between. The CDR3 sequence is 12 residues long. CDR3: CAISESGNEQFF. The CDR3 bases are TGTGCCATCAGTGAGAGTGGGAATGAGCAGTTCTTC.

This clonotype has at least ten counts. V and J are TRBV7-9 and TRBJ2-4; a possible D gene is TRBD1 (7 bases). The CDR3 covers 15 residues. Looked up from germline, CDR1 is SEHNR and CDR2 is FQNEAQ (reference sequence). Deletions cut 5 bases from V and 13 bases from J, with 24 bases between. CDR3 nucleotides: TGTGCCAGCAGCCCGCGACAGGGAGTGGAGGGGGAGCAGTACTTC. Its translation: CASSPRQGVEGEQYF.

This clonotype was found many times. The chain couples TRBV6-1 to TRBJ1-5; D perhaps matches TRBD1 (6 bases). CDR1 and CDR2 (germline): MNHNS, SASEGT. This CDR3 has 14 amino acids. The ends were cut back, 6 bases at V and 5 bases at J, with 14 bases in the middle. CDR3: CASSLRDKDQPQHF. Here the CDR3 DNA reads TGTGCCAGCAGCCTCCGGGACAAAGATCAGCCCCAGCATTTT.

This chain uses TRBV28 with TRBJ1-6, with TRBD1 matching 7 bases. The CDR3 contains 15 residues. V gave up 3 bases and J gave up 7 bases; unmatched junction bases: 6. CDR1 and CDR2 from the germline V gene are MDHEN and SYDVKM. The CDR3 coding sequence is TGTGCCAGCAGTTTCAGGGGGGAGAGAAATTCACCCCTCCACTTT. It encodes CASSFRGERNSPLHF.

The gene calls are TRBV11-2 and TRBJ2-6; D might be TRBD2 (6 bases). This CDR3 has 17 amino acids. The V and J ends lost 3 bases and 4 bases respectively, with 16 bases between them. Germline V CDR1 and CDR2: SGHAT, FQNNGV. CDR3 residues: CASSLAGRYAGANVLTF. Here the CDR3 DNA reads TGTGCCAGCAGCTTGGCGGGGAGGTACGCCGGGGCCAACGTCCTGACTTTC.